The T cell receptor (beta chain) described here comes from a study of OX40 agonist ivuxolimab in advanced cancers. Profiled with immunoSEQ multiplex PCR; TCRdb holds only in-frame clones, not every one. The table lists some 69,000 clones, around 90% of them singletons, with about 0.51% in the top ten. The CDR3 sequence is 14 residues long. V was cut by 0 bases and J by 3 bases, with 9 bases left in between. Germline-derived CDR1 and CDR2 are SGDLS and YYNGEE. The sequences come from CD4+ or CD8+ T cells sorted from blood, collected in a trial of the OX40 agonist ivuxolimab. The TCR sequence derives from an adult with an advanced solid tumor such as melanoma, head and neck, liver or kidney cancer. This chain joins TRBV9 and TRBJ1-2; no reliable D call. The CDR3 coding sequence is TGTGCCAGCAGCGTAGAGGAGCGTCACTATGGCTACACCTTC. It encodes CASSVEERHYGYTF.